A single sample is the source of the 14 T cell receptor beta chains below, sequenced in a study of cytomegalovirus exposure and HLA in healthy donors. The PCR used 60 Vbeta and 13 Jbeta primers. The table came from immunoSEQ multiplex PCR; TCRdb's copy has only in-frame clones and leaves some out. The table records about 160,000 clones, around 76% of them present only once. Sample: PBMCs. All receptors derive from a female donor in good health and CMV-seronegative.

The CDR3: CASRDRGRNIQYF. CDR3 in DNA: TGTGCCAGTAGGGACAGGGGGAGAAACATTCAGTACTTC. The chain recombines TRBV19 with TRBJ2-4, with TRBD1 matching over 10 bases. With 6 bases clipped from V and 6 bases from J, the junction kept 2 bases outside the gene matches. This CDR3 contains 13 residues. Germline V gene data show CDR1 as LNHDA and CDR2 as SQIVND (reference sequence).

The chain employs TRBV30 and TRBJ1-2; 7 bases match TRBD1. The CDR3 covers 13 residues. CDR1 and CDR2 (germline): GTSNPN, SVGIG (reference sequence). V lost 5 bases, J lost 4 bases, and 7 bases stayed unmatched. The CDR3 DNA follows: TGTGCCTGGGGGCGGACAGGTGGCTATGGCTACACCTTC. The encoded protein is CAWGRTGGYGYTF.

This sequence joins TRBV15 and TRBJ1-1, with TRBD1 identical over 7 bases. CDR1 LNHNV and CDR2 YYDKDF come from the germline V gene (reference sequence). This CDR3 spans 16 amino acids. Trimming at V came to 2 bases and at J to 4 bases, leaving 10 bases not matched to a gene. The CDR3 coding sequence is TGTGCCACCAGCAGACCCCGGGAGGGGGCGTCCACTGAAGCTTTCTTT. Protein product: CATSRPREGASTEAFF.

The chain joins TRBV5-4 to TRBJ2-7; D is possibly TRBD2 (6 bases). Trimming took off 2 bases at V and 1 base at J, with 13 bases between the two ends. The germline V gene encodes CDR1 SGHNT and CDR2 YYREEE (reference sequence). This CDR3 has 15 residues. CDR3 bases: TGTGCCAGCAGCTTTGGGCGGGACCCGTCCTACGAGCAGTACTTC. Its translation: CASSFGRDPSYEQYF.

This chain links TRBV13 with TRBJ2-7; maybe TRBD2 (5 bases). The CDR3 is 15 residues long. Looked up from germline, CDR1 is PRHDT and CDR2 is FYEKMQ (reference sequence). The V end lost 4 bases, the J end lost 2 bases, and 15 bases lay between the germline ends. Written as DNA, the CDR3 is TGTGCCAGCAGCTCGAGGAGAGGGAGCCCCTACGAGCAGTACTTC. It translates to CASSSRRGSPYEQYF.

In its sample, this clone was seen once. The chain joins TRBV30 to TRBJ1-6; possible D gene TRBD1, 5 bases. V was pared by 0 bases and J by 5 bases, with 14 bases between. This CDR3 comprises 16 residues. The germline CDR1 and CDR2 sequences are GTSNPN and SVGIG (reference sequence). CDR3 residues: CAWSVSGQGDNSPLHF. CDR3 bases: TGTGCCTGGAGTGTATCCGGGCAGGGCGATAATTCACCCCTCCACTTT. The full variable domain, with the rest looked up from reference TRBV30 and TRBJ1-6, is SQTIHQWPATLVQPVGSPLSLECTVEGTSNPNLYWYRQAAGRGLQLLFYSVGIGQISSEVPQNLSASRPQDRQFILSSKKLLLSDSGFYLCAWSVSGQGDNSPLHFGNGTRLTVT.

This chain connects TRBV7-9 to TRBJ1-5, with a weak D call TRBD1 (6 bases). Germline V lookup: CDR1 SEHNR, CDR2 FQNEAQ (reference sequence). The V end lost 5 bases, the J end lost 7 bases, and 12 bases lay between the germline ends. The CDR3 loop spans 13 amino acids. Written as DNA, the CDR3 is TGTGCCAGCAGCATTACAGGGAACCAGCCCCAGCATTTT. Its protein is CASSITGNQPQHF.

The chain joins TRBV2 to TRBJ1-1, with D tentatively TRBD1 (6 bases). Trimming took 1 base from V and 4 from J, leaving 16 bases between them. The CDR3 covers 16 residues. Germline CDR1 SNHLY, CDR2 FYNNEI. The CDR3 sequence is CASSEDGRGGGTEAFF. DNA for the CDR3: TGTGCCAGCAGTGAAGACGGCAGGGGAGGGGGCACTGAAGCTTTCTTT.

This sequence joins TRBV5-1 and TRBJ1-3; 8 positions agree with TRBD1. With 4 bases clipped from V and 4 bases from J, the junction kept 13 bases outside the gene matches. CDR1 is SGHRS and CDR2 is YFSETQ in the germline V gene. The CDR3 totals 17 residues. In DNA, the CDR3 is TGCGCCAGCAGCATTCGAGGCGACAGGGGTAACGGAAACACCATATATTTT. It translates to CASSIRGDRGNGNTIYF.

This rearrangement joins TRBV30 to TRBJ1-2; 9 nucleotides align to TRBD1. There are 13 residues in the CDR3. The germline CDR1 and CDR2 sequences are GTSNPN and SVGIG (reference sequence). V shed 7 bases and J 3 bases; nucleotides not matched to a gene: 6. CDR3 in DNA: TGTGCCTCAAACAGGGGGCGCGACTATGGCTACACCTTC. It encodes CASNRGRDYGYTF.

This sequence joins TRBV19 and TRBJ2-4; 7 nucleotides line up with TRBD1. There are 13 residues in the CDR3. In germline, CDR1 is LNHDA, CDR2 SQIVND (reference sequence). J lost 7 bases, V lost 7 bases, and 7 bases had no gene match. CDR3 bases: TGTGCCAGTACCAATCTGGACAGGAACATTCAGTACTTC. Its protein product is CASTNLDRNIQYF.

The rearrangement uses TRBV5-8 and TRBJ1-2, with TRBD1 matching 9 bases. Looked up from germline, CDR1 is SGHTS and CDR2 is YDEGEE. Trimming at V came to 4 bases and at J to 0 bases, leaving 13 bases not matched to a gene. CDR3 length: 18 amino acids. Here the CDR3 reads CASSPYPGTGNSNYGYTF. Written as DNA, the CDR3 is TGTGCCAGCAGCCCCTACCCCGGGACAGGGAACTCTAACTATGGCTACACCTTC.

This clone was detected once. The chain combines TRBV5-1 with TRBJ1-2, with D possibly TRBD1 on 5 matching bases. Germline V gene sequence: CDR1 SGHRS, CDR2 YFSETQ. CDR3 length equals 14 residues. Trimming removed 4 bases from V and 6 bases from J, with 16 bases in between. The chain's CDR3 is CASSRWGRENGYTF. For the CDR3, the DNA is TGCGCCAGCAGCCGCTGGGGCAGGGAAAATGGCTACACCTTC.

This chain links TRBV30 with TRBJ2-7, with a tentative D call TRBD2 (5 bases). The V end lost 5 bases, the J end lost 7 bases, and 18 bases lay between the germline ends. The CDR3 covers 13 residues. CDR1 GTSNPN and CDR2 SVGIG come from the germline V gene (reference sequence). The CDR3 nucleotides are TGTGCCTGGGCCGTCGGGGAAGACCGGGAGCAGTACTTC. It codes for CAWAVGEDREQYF. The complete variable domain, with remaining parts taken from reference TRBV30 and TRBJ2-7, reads SQTIHQWPATLVQPVGSPLSLECTVEGTSNPNLYWYRQAAGRGLQLLFYSVGIGQISSEVPQNLSASRPQDRQFILSSKKLLLSDSGFYLCAWAVGEDREQYFGPGTRLTVT.